The rows below give T cell receptor beta chains drawn from one sample of a study of T cell changes during pregnancy in multiple sclerosis. Assay used: immunoSEQ multiplex PCR; TCRdb lists only in-frame clones, some missing. The sample carries about 40,000 clones, roughly 92% recorded once. The specimen comprised CD4+ T cells from peripheral blood mononuclear cells, sampled before pregnancy. The receptors come from a female donor with multiple sclerosis, enrolled in a pregnancy study. Each CDR3 is given with its conserved first and last residue. The D gene is left open where the match is weak. For some rows the clone size is stated as once, few or many, or as a class when expanded; others skip it.

d_call,j_call,clone_size,v_call,cdr3_nt,cdr3_aa
TRBD1,TRBJ2-3,.,TRBV11-2,TGTGCCAGCAGCTACCAGGGGGATCACCGCACAGATACGCAGTATTTT,CASSYQGDHRTDTQYF
.,TRBJ1-3,once,TRBV5-1,TGCGCCAGCAGCTTGGGACAGCCTGGAAACACCATATATTTT,CASSLGQPGNTIYF
TRBD1,TRBJ1-2,.,TRBV2,TGTGCCAGCAGTGGGGACAGGGGAGATCCTGGCTACACCTTC,CASSGDRGDPGYTF
TRBD1,TRBJ2-5,.,TRBV11-2,TGTGCCAGCAGCTCCCAAGGACAGGGGCATGAGACCCAGTACTTC,CASSSQGQGHETQYF
.,TRBJ2-1,.,TRBV7-9,TGTGCCAGCAGCTCGCCCCGAGGGGGCTCCTACAATGAGCAGTTCTTC,CASSSPRGGSYNEQFF
TRBD1,TRBJ1-1,.,TRBV7-9,TGTGCCAGCAGCTTAGTGGGACAGGAGGGCTCTGAAGCTTTCTTT,CASSLVGQEGSEAFF
TRBD1,TRBJ1-2,.,TRBV19,TGTGCCAGTGAAGGGACAGGGGAGTACTATGGCTACACCTTC,CASEGTGEYYGYTF